This T cell receptor beta chain is from a study of T-cell reconstitution after alpha-beta-depleted transplantation in children. Study findings and constraints: As was reported, about two months after transplant, alpha-beta T cells came from several hundred expanded graft clones. At one year after transplant, newly produced T cells mostly accounted for T-cell counts and diversity. Surviving recipient T cells and intrathymic progenitors accounted for some patients' high TCRbeta diversity at day 60.

V lost 4 bases and J lost 5; bases outside the gene matches: 6. The germline CDR1 and CDR2 sequences are SGHNT and YYREEE (reference sequence). The CDR3 sequence is 14 residues long. Remarks on this clonotype: What it binds is not known.

This sample's TCRbeta library carried unique molecular identifier barcodes. Each CDR3 protein gets one entry after TCRdb re-called the PCR reads with MiXCR. This table has fewer than 250,000 distinct CDR3 sequences, over 15% appearing once. Sequencing used PBMCs, mostly from graft donor cells, obtained 360 days after TCRalphabeta/CD19-depleted stem cell transplant. The J gene is TRBJ1-1, the V gene TRBV5-4; TRBD1 agrees at 9 bases. This sequence was found in a male patient under 10 years old who had a stem cell transplant for acute lymphoblastic leukemia, so the T cells may come from the graft donor. CDR3 nucleotides: TGTGCCAGCAGCGAGGGACAGGGTATGACTGAAGCTTTCTTT. Translating it yields CASSEGQGMTEAFF.